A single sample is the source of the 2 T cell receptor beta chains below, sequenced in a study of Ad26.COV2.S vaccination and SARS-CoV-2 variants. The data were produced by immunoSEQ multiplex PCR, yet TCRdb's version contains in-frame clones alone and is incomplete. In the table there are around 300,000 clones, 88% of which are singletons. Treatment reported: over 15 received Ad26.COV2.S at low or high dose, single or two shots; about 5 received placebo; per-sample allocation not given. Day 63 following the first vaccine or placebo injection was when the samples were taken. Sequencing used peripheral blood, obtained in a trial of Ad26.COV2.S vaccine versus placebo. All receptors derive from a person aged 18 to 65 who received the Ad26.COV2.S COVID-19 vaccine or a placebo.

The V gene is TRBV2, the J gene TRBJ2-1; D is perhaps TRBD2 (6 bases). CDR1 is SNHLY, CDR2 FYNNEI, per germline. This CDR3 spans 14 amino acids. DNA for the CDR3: TGTGCACATCGGGACTCCGACTCCTACAATGAGCAGTTCTTC. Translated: CAHRDSDSYNEQFF.

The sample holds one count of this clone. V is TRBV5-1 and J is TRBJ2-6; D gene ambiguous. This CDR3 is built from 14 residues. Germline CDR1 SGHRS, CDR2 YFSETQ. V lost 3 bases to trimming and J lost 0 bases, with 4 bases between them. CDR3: CASSWLSGANVLTF. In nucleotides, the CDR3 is TGCGCCAGCAGCTGGCTCTCTGGGGCCAACGTCCTGACTTTC. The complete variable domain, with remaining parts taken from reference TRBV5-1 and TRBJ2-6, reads KAGVTQTPRYLIKTRGQQVTLSCSPISGHRSVSWYQQTPGQGLQFLFEYFSETQRNKGNFPGRFSGRQFSNSRSEMNVSTLELGDSALYLCASSWLSGANVLTFGAGSRLTVL.